This T cell receptor beta chain is drawn from a study of OX40 agonist ivuxolimab in advanced cancers. Findings of the study overall: On average, a greater number of expanded clones characterised CD8+ T cells relative to CD4+.

A note on this clone: The antigen remains unidentified.

Using immunoSEQ multiplex PCR, the repertoire was profiled, and TCRdb retains in-frame clones only, with some absent. The sample has fewer than 85,000 clones; over 75% are singletons. CDR3 length equals 19 residues. V shed 1 base and J 0 bases; nucleotides not matched to a gene: 11. Germline CDR1 reads SGHTA; CDR2 reads FQGTGA. The sample was CD4+ or CD8+ T cells sorted from blood, taken in a trial of the OX40 agonist ivuxolimab. This sequence was found in an adult with an advanced solid tumor such as melanoma, head and neck, liver or kidney cancer. The chain recombines TRBV7-3 with TRBJ2-1; 8 bases align to TRBD2. CDR3 DNA sequence: TGTGCCAGCAGCTTAAAACCGCCGGGACTAGAAAGCTCCTACAATGAGCAGTTCTTC. Translating it yields CASSLKPPGLESSYNEQFF. The full variable domain, its missing parts supplied by reference TRBV7-3 and TRBJ2-1, is GAGVSQTPSNKVTEKGKYVELRCDPISGHTALYWYRQSLGQGPEFLIYFQGTGAADDSGLPNDRFFAVRPEGSVSTLKIQRTERGDSAVYLCASSLKPPGLESSYNEQFFGPGTRLTVL.